This record covers a single TCR beta chain. The antigen is not known. These data belong to a study of identical twins. Unmatched junction bases numbered 5, after V lost 0 bases and J lost 4 bases. Looked up from germline, CDR1 is LGHDT and CDR2 is YNNKEL (reference sequence). CDR3 length equals 16 residues. TCRdb re-called the 5' RACE reads through MiXCR, storing one row per CDR3 protein. The repertoire consists of some 1,700,000 distinct CDR3 sequences, with about 31% occurring once and the leading ten covering approximately 0.29%. Study-wide findings and caveats: Among beta out-of-frame sequences, excess sharing between twins appeared weaker.

The clonotype originates from a newborn girl in good health. Sequencing input: cord blood. The chain joins TRBV3-1 to TRBJ2-3; 9 nucleotides agree with TRBD2. The CDR3 reads CASSQEGGGAPDTQYF. For the CDR3, the DNA is TGTGCCAGCAGCCAAGAAGGCGGGGGGGCCCCAGATACGCAGTATTTT.